This T cell receptor beta chain was documented in a study of blood T cell repertoires in COVID-19. Study information: Researchers got acute and convalescent COVID-19 samples from the United States, Italy and Spain. T cells, B-cell-depleted T cells, or PBMCs provided the cDNA or gDNA that served as material.

In the original analysis: Reference gene primer amplification gave nucleated cell count estimates. Clones were read by immunoSEQ multiplex PCR, and TCRdb kept only the in-frame ones, dropping some. That table is the source of V, J and clone size, and D and trimming were worked out from the DNA. The table has 90,000 to 120,000 clones, about four fifths seen once; the top ten hold more than 4%. The sample consisted of peripheral blood. This TCR came from a human donor in a cohort sampled during active COVID-19.

The CDR3 loop reads CASSYQTGGSYNEQFF. The CDR3 nucleotides are TGTGCCAGCAGTTACCAAACAGGGGGGTCCTACAATGAGCAGTTCTTC. The chain combines TRBV6-2 or TRBV6-3 with TRBJ2-1, with 8 bases matching TRBD1. Germline V lookup: CDR1 MNHEY, CDR2 SVGEGT. V dropped 2 bases and J dropped 1; count of bases not matched to a gene: 4. This CDR3 is 16 amino acids long.